Here is one T cell receptor (beta chain) with its context. This specimen belongs to a study of blood T cell repertoires in COVID-19. Authors' methods: Counts of nucleated cells, estimated from reference gene primer amplification, were obtained. The assay was immunoSEQ multiplex PCR, and TCRdb's table has in-frame clones only and misses some. That table is the source of V, J and clone size, and D and trimming were worked out from the DNA. This sample has 300,000 to 350,000 clones; 87% occur once, and the top ten carry approximately 9.3%. The CDR3 totals 14 residues. Trimming shortened V by 0 bases and J by 4 bases, and 10 bases separated the two germline ends. Germline loops: CDR1 SGHTA, CDR2 FQGNSA.

V is TRBV7-2 and J is TRBJ2-7; maybe TRBD2 (5 bases). The receptor's source is a man aged 25 to 40 with COVID-19, enrolled during active disease. The sample was peripheral blood. CDR3: CASSLAAGVYEQYF. The DNA of the CDR3 is TGTGCCAGCAGCTTAGCCGCCGGGGTTTACGAGCAGTACTTC. The variable domain in full, completed from reference TRBV7-2 and TRBJ2-7, reads GAGVSQSPSNKVTEKGKDVELRCDPISGHTALYWYRQSLGQGLEFLIYFQGNSAPDKSGLPSDRFSAERTGGSVSTLTIQRTQQEDSAVYLCASSLAAGVYEQYFGPGTRLTVT.